The clone carrying this T cell receptor (beta chain) was detected only a few times. The antigen remains undetermined. Clones were sequenced by immunoSEQ multiplex PCR, and TCRdb holds only the in-frame ones, with some missing. Among 120,000 to 150,000 clones, about 89% were seen once, and the ten largest hold 2.5% to 3%. The source of the sample is a study of T cell responses to AZD1222 COVID-19 vaccine. Findings and caveats of the study: Donors, mostly white British, included more females; clonal diversity was possibly underestimated. Reports say nearly half of spike-specific TCRs go after unmutated variant regions. Elevations in Spike-specific TCR breadth and depth followed administration of two AZD1222 doses.

Trimming took 7 bases from V and 1 from J, leaving 13 bases between them. Germline V lookup: CDR1 MDHEN, CDR2 SYDVKM. CDR3 length equals 14 residues. The J gene is TRBJ1-1, the V gene TRBV28; no clear D gene. This receptor was identified in an adult in good health. Specimen: peripheral blood, collected on day 0 of MenACWY control vaccination. CDR3 sequence: CASTPGPGNTEAFF. The CDR3 DNA is TGTGCCAGCACCCCCGGACCGGGGAACACTGAAGCTTTCTTT.